The present entry profiles one TCR beta chain with its context. What it binds is not known. The data originate from a study of T cell repertoires in cytomegalovirus infection. Background on the study: Public TCR beta signature analysis indicated the presence of both CMV infection and matching HLA type. Study-level findings and limits: Summed frequency of shared TCR beta families picked out CMV carriers who also had the relevant HLA. Ex vivo responses were dominated by HLA-C-restricted CMV-specific TCR beta clonotypes.

TCRdb analysed the reads with MiXCR anew, one entry per CDR3 protein. The sample includes under 350,000 distinct CDR3 sequences, more than 8% seen only once; the top ten take about 3.9%. Sequenced material: PBMCs. This TCR was recovered from a human donor in good health (CMV status not recorded). Some clones in this sample may be carry-over from other donors' samples.

The CDR3 sequence is CASSSSGGPNQPQHF. In DNA form, the CDR3 reads TGTGCCAGCAGCTCCAGCGGGGGCCCCAATCAGCCCCAGCATTTT. The chain carries TRBV7-2 and TRBJ1-5; possible D gene TRBD1, 6 bases. From germline, CDR1 is SGHTA and CDR2 FQGNSA. The CDR3 runs to 15 residues. V lost 4 bases to trimming and J lost 3 bases, with 13 bases between them.